The T cell receptor (beta chain) under discussion was sequenced for a study of vaccination and CD4 T cells after COVID-19. As for treatment: roughly 10-day PBMC culture with coronavirus spike peptide pools or control peptides (ViraFEST assay). As to this clonotype: The antigen is undetermined.

Sequencing of cultured CD4+ T cell DNA used the Oncomine TCR Beta short-read assay. MiXCR was run by TCRdb on the PCR reads, yielding one entry per CDR3 protein. The sample has fewer than 15,000 distinct CDR3 sequences, approximately 74% seen once. Trimming removed 1 base from V and 1 base from J, with 17 bases in between. The CDR3 extends over 17 amino acids. Germline CDR1 reads SGHDT; CDR2 reads YYEEEE. The specimen comprised CD4+ T cells from blood, cultured in vitro, sampled after SARS-CoV-2 vaccination. This clonotype was obtained from a human donor who received a COVID-19 vaccine. V and J are TRBV5-6 and TRBJ1-1; D is unclear. The CDR3 DNA sequence: TGTGCCAGCAGCTTGTTGGGCTCCGTGTCGGAGAACACTGAAGCTTTCTTT. Translation: CASSLLGSVSENTEAFF.